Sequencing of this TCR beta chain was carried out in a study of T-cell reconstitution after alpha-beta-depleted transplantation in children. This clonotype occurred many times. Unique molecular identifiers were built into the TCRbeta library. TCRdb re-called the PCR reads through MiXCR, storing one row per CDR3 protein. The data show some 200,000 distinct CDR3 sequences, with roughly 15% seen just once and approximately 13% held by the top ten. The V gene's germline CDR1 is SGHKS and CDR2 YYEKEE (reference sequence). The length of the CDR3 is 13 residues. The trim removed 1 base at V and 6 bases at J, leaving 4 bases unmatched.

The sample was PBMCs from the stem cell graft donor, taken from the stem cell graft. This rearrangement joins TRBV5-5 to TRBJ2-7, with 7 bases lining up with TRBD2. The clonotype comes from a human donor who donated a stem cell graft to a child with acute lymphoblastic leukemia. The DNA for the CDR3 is TGTGCCAGCAGCTTGCCGGGAGGAGGCGAGCAGTACTTC. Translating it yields CASSLPGGGEQYF.